This T cell receptor (beta chain) was found in a study of response to subunit inactivated influenza vaccine. From the RT-PCR reads, TCRdb called clonotypes with MiXCR, one entry per CDR3 protein. The table includes roughly 650,000 distinct CDR3 sequences, 15% to 19% detected once. This TCR derives from a middle-aged man who received an inactivated influenza vaccine. The sample here was PBMCs from blood, taken 11 to 12 days after vaccination.

This chain's CDR3 is CASSAHRTSGRYDTGELFF. The CDR3, as DNA: TGTGCCAGCAGCGCCCACCGGACTAGCGGGAGGTATGACACCGGGGAGCTGTTTTTT. The rearrangement joins TRBV9 to TRBJ2-2; 14 nucleotides line up with TRBD2. Looked up from germline, CDR1 is SGDLS and CDR2 is YYNGEE. The CDR3 contains 19 residues. Germline trimming cut 3 bases from V and 3 bases from J; bases unmatched to any gene: 10.